Each of the 20 T cell receptor beta chains below was sequenced from the same sample in a study of shared T cell receptors in the human thymus. The repertoire was sequenced with immunoSEQ multiplex PCR; TCRdb's copy has only in-frame clones and lacks some. The sample has about 500,000 clones; about four fifths are singletons. The sample also formed part of further work on human thymus T cells.

The material sequenced was thymocytes. All receptors come from a boy under three years old with a congenital heart defect.

The V and J genes are TRBV6-6 and TRBJ1-1; perhaps TRBD1 as D (5 bases). The CDR3 runs to 13 residues. From germline, CDR1 is MNHNY and CDR2 SVGAGI (reference sequence). V was cut by 2 bases and J by 5 bases, with 9 bases left in between. The CDR3 is CASSYVRETEAFF. DNA of the CDR3: TGTGCCAGCAGTTACGTCAGGGAAACTGAAGCTTTCTTT.

This clone turned up a few times. The genes are TRBV25-1 and TRBJ1-6; D ambiguous. CDR1 MGHDK and CDR2 SYGVNS come from the germline V gene. V was shortened by 3 bases and J by 15 bases, with 18 bases between the two germline ends. The CDR3 sequence is 14 residues long. The CDR3 loop is CASSDVLGNLHLHF. Written as DNA, the CDR3 is TGTGCCAGCAGTGACGTATTGGGCAACCTTCACCTCCACTTT.

The chain's CDR3 is CASSSPGGRDLNYGYTF. The CDR3 DNA sequence: TGTGCCAGCAGTTCCCCCGGCGGCAGGGACTTAAACTATGGCTACACCTTC. The gene calls are TRBV28 and TRBJ1-2, with a tentative D call TRBD1 (5 bases). This CDR3 is 17 amino acids long. Germline V gene lookup returns CDR1 MDHEN and CDR2 SYDVKM. The V gene lost 4 bases and the J gene lost 2 bases, with 20 bases spanning the gap.

V usage is TRBV27 and J usage is TRBJ1-2; maybe TRBD1 (6 bases). V dropped 0 bases and J dropped 0 bases, with 11 bases sitting between them. This CDR3 spans 16 amino acids. Germline lookup yields CDR1 MNHEY and CDR2 SMNVEV (reference sequence). Here the CDR3 reads CASSLSGHTPNYGYTF. DNA of the CDR3: TGTGCCAGCAGTTTATCGGGACACACGCCTAACTATGGCTACACCTTC.

The V call is TRBV27, the J call TRBJ2-7; perhaps TRBD2 as D (7 bases). V was trimmed by 8 bases and J by 9 bases, leaving 20 bases between them. CDR1 and CDR2 from the germline V gene are MNHEY and SMNVEV (reference sequence). This CDR3 is 13 amino acids long. The CDR3 is CASGPSRGAVQYF. In nucleotides, the CDR3 is TGTGCCAGCGGACCCTCCCGGGGGGCTGTGCAGTACTTC.

The rearrangement links TRBV4-1 to TRBJ2-7; TRBD1 agrees at 9 bases. The CDR3 is 14 residues long. The V gene's germline CDR1 is MGHRA and CDR2 YSYEKL. The V and J ends lost 5 bases and 3 bases, in that order; junction bases with no gene match: 5. Written as DNA, the CDR3 is TGCGCCAGCAGCAGCGGGACAGGGCGCTACGAGCAGTACTTC. It yields the protein CASSSGTGRYEQYF.

This rearrangement joins TRBV10-1 to TRBJ2-3; 11 bases agree with TRBD2. V lost 6 bases, J lost 0 bases, and 5 bases stayed unmatched. The CDR3 loop spans 16 amino acids. In germline, CDR1 is WNHNN, CDR2 SYGVQD (reference sequence). The CDR3 DNA reads TGCGCCAGCAGCTCAACTAGCGGGAGTAGCACAGATACGCAGTATTTT. This gives the protein CASSSTSGSSTDTQYF.

The chain has TRBV11-1 and TRBJ1-2; 10 nucleotides match TRBD1. The CDR3 sequence is 15 residues long. Unmatched junction bases numbered 2, after V lost 2 bases and J lost 2 bases. Germline values: CDR1 SGHAT, CDR2 FQDESV (reference sequence). CDR3 residues: CASSLRTGGNYGYTF. CDR3 DNA: TGTGCCAGCAGCTTACGGACAGGGGGGAACTATGGCTACACCTTC.

This chain joins TRBV4-1 and TRBJ1-5; maybe TRBD1 (5 bases). The CDR3 has 16 residues. V was pared by 1 base and J by 3 bases, with 13 bases between. Germline CDR1 and CDR2: MGHRA and YSYEKL. The DNA of the CDR3 is TGCGCCAGCAGCCAAGCTACCCCACAGGACAATCAGCCCCAGCATTTT. This encodes CASSQATPQDNQPQHF.

The rearrangement uses TRBV28 and TRBJ1-1; TRBD1 is a possible D gene (5 bases). Trimming took 3 bases from V and 9 from J, leaving 14 bases between them. The CDR3 is 13 residues long. CDR1 is MDHEN and CDR2 is SYDVKM in the germline V gene. The CDR3 DNA is TGTGCCAGCAGTTTGGACACCCCTTCTCAAGCTTTCTTT. This translates into CASSLDTPSQAFF.

The J gene is TRBJ1-4, the V gene TRBV4-1; 9 positions agree with TRBD1. The germline gives CDR1 MGHRA, CDR2 YSYEKL. After removal of 4 bases from V and 8 bases from J, the junction contained 8 bases not matched to a gene. The CDR3 has 15 amino acids. The CDR3 here is CASSRTTGGWEKLFF. CDR3 nucleotide sequence: TGCGCCAGCAGCCGAACAACAGGGGGCTGGGAAAAACTGTTTTTT.

This chain joins TRBV11-3 and TRBJ2-1; 8 nucleotides align to TRBD2. The CDR3 is 16 residues long. CDR1 is SGHNT and CDR2 is YENEEA in the germline V gene. Trimming cost V 5 bases and J 0 bases; bases outside gene matches: 6. The CDR3 region is CASSIQSGSSYNEQFF. The CDR3 DNA reads TGTGCCAGCAGCATCCAAAGCGGGAGCTCCTACAATGAGCAGTTCTTC.

The genes are TRBV9 and TRBJ2-1; 8 nucleotides agree with TRBD1. The J segment lost 10 bases and the V segment lost 0 bases, leaving 27 bases of the junction unmatched. This CDR3 region has 21 residues. CDR1 is SGDLS, CDR2 YYNGEE, per germline. Here the CDR3 reads CASSVGQRRAGGPVEGREQFF. CDR3 nucleotide sequence: TGTGCCAGCAGCGTAGGACAGAGGAGGGCAGGGGGCCCGGTTGAGGGGCGGGAGCAGTTCTTC.

As DNA, the CDR3 is TGTGCCAGCAGCTGTAAAGGACTAGCGACCGGGGAGCTGTTTTTT. Encoded protein: CASSCKGLATGELFF. V gene TRBV5-6 combines with J gene TRBJ2-2, with 9 bases aligning to TRBD2. Germline CDR1 is SGHDT and CDR2 is YYEEEE. J gave up 5 bases and V 3 bases, and 5 bases lay outside the gene matches. The CDR3 contains 15 residues. The whole variable domain, remainder taken from reference TRBV5-6 and TRBJ2-2, is DAGVTQSPTHLIKTRGQQVTLRCSPKSGHDTVSWYQQALGQGPQFIFQYYEEEERQRGNFPDRFSGHQFPNYSSELNVNALLLGDSALYLCASSCKGLATGELFFGEGSRLTVL.

This clone appeared a single time. This sequence joins TRBV27 and TRBJ2-7; tentative D call: TRBD2 (6 bases). Germline V gives CDR1 MNHEY, CDR2 SMNVEV (reference sequence). This CDR3 spans 15 amino acids. V shed 6 bases and J shed 0 bases, with 15 bases lying between them. This CDR3 reads CASRERDFSSYEQYF. CDR3 bases: TGTGCCAGCAGGGAGAGGGACTTCAGCTCCTACGAGCAGTACTTC.

This clone was seen more than once but under ten times. The gene calls are TRBV5-1 and TRBJ1-3; 10 nucleotides agree with TRBD1. Germline V gene data show CDR1 as SGHRS and CDR2 as YFSETQ. The CDR3 length is 19 residues. V lost 3 bases to trimming and J lost 3 bases; unmatched junction nucleotides: 15. The DNA for the CDR3 is TGCGCCAGCAGCTCCAGAGGGAGGACAGGGGGATTGAATGGAAACACCATATATTTT. It is translated as CASSSRGRTGGLNGNTIYF.

As regards this clone: Additional DNA sequences in this sample encode the identical CDR3. The rearrangement uses TRBV6-5 and TRBJ1-1; 9 positions agree with TRBD1. The V gene end was trimmed by 6 bases and the J gene end by 5 bases; junction bases not matched to a gene: 7. Germline CDR1 and CDR2: MNHEY and SVGAGI. The CDR3 is 14 amino acids. The CDR3 spells CASSLDRGGTEAFF. As DNA, the CDR3 is TGTGCCAGCAGCCTTGACAGGGGGGGAACTGAAGCTTTCTTT.

The chain employs TRBV9 and TRBJ2-4; 9 bases are a match to TRBD1. The CDR3 is made up of 16 amino acids. Losses at the gene ends were 3 bases for V and 1 base for J; bases not matched to a gene: 5. Germline V CDR1 and CDR2: SGDLS, YYNGEE. The CDR3 reads CASSANRGLAKNIQYF. CDR3 DNA sequence: TGTGCCAGCAGCGCAAACAGGGGGCTCGCCAAAAACATTCAGTACTTC.

This chain links TRBV20-1 with TRBJ1-2, with 7 bases identical to TRBD1. The V segment lost 7 bases and the J segment 8 bases; nucleotides outside the gene matches: 7. Germline CDR1 DFQATT, CDR2 SNEGSKA (reference sequence). This CDR3 region has 11 residues. In nucleotides, the CDR3 is TGCAGTGTTTTAGGGGGCGACGGCTACACCTTC. As protein: CSVLGGDGYTF.

The chain has TRBV11-2 and TRBJ1-4; the match to TRBD1 covers 10 bases. The CDR3 has 18 amino acids. In germline, CDR1 is SGHAT, CDR2 FQNNGV. V trimming: 4 bases; J trimming: 0 bases; junction bases outside the gene matches: 8. As DNA, the CDR3 is TGTGCCAGCAGCTCTCCCGGGACAGGGGATGCAACTAATGAAAAACTGTTTTTT. It is translated as CASSSPGTGDATNEKLFF.